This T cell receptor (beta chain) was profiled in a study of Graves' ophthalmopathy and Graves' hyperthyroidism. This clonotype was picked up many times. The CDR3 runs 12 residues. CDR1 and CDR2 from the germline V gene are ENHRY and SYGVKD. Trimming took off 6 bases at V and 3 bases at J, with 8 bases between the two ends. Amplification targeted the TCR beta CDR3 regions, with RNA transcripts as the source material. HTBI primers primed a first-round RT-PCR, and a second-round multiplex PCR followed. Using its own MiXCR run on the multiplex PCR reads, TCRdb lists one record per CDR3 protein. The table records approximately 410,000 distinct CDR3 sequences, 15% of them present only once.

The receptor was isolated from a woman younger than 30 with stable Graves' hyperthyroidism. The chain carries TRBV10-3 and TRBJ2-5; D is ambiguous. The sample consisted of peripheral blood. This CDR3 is CAISLNEETQYF. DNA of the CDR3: TGTGCCATCAGCCTAAACGAAGAGACCCAGTACTTC.